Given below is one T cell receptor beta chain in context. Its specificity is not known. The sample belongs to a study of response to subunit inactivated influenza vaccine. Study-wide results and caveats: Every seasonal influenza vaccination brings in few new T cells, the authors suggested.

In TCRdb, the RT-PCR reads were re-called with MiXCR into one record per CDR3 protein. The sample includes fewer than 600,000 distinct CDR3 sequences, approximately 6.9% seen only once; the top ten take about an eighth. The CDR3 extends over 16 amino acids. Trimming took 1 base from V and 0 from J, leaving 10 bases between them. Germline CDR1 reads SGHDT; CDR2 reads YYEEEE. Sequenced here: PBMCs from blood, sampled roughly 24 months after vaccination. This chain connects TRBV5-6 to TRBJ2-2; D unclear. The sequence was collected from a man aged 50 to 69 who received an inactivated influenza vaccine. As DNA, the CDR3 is TGTGCCAGCAGCTTGTCCGACACACCGAACACCGGGGAGCTGTTTTTT. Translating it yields CASSLSDTPNTGELFF. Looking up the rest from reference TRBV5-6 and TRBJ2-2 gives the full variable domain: DAGVTQSPTHLIKTRGQQVTLRCSPKSGHDTVSWYQQALGQGPQFIFQYYEEEERQRGNFPDRFSGHQFPNYSSELNVNALLLGDSALYLCASSLSDTPNTGELFFGEGSRLTVL.